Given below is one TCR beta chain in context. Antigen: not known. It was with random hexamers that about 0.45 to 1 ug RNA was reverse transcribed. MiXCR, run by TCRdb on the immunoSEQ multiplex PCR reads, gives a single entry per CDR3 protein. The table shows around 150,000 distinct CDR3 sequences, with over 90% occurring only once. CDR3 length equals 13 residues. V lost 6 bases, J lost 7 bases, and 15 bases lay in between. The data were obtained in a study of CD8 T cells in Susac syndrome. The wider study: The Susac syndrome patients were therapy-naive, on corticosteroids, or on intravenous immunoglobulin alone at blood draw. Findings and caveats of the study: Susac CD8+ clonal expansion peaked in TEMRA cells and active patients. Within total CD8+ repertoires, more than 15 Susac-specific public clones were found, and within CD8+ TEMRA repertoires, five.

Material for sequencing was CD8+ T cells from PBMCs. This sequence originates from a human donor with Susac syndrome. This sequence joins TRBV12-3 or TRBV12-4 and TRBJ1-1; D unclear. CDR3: CASRPPTVDEAFF. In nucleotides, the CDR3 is TGTGCCAGCAGACCCCCGACGGTGGATGAAGCTTTCTTT.